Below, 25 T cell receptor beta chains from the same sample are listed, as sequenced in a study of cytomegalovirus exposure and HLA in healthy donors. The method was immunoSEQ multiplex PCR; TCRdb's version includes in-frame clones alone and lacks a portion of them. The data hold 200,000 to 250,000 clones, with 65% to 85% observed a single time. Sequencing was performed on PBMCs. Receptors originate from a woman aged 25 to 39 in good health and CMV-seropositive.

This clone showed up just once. CDR3 DNA: TGCAGCGTTGAAGACAGGGACACTGAAGCTTTCTTT. Translated: CSVEDRDTEAFF. The chain is built from TRBV29-1 and TRBJ1-1; tentative D call: TRBD1 (5 bases). Germline assignment: CDR1 SQVTM and CDR2 ANQGSEA. The CDR3 runs 12 residues. V was cut by 0 bases and J by 3 bases, with 5 bases left in between.

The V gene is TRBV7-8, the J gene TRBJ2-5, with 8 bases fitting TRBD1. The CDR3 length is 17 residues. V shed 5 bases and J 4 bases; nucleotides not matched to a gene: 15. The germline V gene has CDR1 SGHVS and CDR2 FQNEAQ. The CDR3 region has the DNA TGTGCCAGCAGCCAAGGACAGGGAGGACGAGTGGGAGAGACCCAGTACTTC. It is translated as CASSQGQGGRVGETQYF. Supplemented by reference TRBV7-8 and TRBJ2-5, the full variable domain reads GAGVSQSPRYKVAKRGQDVALRCDPISGHVSLFWYQQALGQGPEFLTYFQNEAQLDKSGLPSDRFFAERPEGSVSTLKIQRTQQEDSAVYLCASSQGQGGRVGETQYFGPGTRLLVL.

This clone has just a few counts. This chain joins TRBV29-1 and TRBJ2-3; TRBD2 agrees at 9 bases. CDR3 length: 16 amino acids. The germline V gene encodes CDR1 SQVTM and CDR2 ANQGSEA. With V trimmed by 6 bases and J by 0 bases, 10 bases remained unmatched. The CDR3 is CSVTWASGTSTDTQYF. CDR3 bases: TGCAGCGTAACGTGGGCTAGCGGGACTAGCACAGATACGCAGTATTTT.

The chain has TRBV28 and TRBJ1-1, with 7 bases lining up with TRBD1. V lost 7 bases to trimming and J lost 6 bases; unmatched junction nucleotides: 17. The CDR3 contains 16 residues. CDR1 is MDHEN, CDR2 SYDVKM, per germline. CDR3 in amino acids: CASTVEKTGQGSEAFF. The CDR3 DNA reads TGTGCCAGCACCGTAGAGAAGACAGGGCAAGGCTCTGAAGCTTTCTTT. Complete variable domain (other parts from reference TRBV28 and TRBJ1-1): DVKVTQSSRYLVKRTGEKVFLECVQDMDHENMFWYRQDPGLGLRLIYFSYDVKMKEKGDIPEGYSVSREKKERFSLILESASTNQTSMYLCASTVEKTGQGSEAFFGQGTRLTVV.

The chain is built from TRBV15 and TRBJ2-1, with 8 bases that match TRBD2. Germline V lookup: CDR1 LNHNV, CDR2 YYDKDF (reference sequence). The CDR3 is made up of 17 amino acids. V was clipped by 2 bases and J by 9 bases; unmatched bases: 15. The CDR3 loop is CATSRPKIPGTRLEQFF. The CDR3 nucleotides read TGTGCCACCAGCAGACCTAAAATCCCCGGGACTAGGCTTGAGCAGTTCTTC.

The DNA of the CDR3 is TGTGCCAGCAGCTTGGAGGGTAGAAGTCAGCCCCAGCATTTT. This encodes CASSLEGRSQPQHF. The genes are TRBV5-5 and TRBJ1-5, with D unresolved. V was trimmed by 0 bases and J by 6 bases, leaving 10 bases between them. Germline CDR1 SGHKS, CDR2 YYEKEE (reference sequence). This CDR3 contains 14 residues.

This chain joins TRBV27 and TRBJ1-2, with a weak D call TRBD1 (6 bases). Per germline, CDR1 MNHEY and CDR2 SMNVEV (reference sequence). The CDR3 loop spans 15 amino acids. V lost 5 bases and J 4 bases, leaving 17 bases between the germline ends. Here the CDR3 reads CASSDDPQGRYGYTF. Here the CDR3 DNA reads TGTGCCAGCAGTGACGACCCACAGGGTCGCTATGGCTACACCTTC.

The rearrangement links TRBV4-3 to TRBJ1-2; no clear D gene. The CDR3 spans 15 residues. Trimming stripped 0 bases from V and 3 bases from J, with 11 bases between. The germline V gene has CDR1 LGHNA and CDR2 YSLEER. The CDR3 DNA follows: TGCGCCAGCAGCCAAGATCGAGCGGGAGACTATGGCTACACCTTC. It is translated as CASSQDRAGDYGYTF.

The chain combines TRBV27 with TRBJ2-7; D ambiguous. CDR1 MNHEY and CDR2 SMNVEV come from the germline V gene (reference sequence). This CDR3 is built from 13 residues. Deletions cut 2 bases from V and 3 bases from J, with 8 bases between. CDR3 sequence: CASSLNAVYEQYF. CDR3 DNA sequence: TGTGCCAGCAGTTTAAACGCAGTCTACGAGCAGTACTTC.

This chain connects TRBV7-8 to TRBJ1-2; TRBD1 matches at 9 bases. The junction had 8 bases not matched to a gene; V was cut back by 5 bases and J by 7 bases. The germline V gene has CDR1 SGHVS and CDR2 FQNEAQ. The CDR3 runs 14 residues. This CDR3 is CASSIRQGESGYTF. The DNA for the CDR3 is TGTGCCAGCAGCATTCGACAGGGGGAGAGTGGCTACACCTTC.

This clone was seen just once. In DNA, the CDR3 is TGTGCCAGCAAACCCAATTGGGCAGGACTAGCGGGAGTAATACCCATAGGTTACGAGCAGTACTTC. Translating gives CASKPNWAGLAGVIPIGYEQYF. V is TRBV27 and J is TRBJ2-7; 13 nucleotides agree with TRBD2. CDR3 size: 22 residues. J gave up 4 bases and V 7 bases, and 28 bases lay outside the gene matches. Looked up from germline, CDR1 is MNHEY and CDR2 is SMNVEV (reference sequence).

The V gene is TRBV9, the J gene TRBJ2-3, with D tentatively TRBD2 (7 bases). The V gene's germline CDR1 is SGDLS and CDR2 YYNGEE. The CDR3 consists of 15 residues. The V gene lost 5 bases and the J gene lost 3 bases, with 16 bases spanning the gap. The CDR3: CASSAGRDTTDTQYF. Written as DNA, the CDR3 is TGTGCCAGCAGTGCGGGGAGGGACACTACAGATACGCAGTATTTT.

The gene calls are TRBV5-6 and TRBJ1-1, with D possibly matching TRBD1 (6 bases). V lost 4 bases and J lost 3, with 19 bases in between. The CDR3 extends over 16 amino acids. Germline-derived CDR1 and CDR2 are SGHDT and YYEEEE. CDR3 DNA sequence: TGTGCCAGCAGCCCGGGACATGGGATAGCGTACACTGAAGCTTTCTTT. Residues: CASSPGHGIAYTEAFF.

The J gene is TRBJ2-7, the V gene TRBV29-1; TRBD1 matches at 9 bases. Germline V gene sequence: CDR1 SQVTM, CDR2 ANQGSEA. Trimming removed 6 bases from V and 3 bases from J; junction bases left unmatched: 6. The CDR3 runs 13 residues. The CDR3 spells CSVLGTGNYEQYF. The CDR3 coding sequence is TGCAGCGTCCTTGGGACAGGGAACTACGAGCAGTACTTC.

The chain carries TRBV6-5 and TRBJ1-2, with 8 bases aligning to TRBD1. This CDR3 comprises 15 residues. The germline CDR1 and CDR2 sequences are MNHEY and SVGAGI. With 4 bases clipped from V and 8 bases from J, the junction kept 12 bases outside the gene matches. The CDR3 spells CASSFSTGALFGYTF. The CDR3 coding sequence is TGTGCCAGCAGTTTCTCGACAGGGGCCCTCTTCGGCTACACCTTC.

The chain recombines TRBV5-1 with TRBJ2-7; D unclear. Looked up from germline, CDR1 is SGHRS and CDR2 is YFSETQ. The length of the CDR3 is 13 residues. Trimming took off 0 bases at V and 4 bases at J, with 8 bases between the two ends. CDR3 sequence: CASSLAEWYEQYF. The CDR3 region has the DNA TGCGCCAGCAGCTTGGCAGAATGGTACGAGCAGTACTTC.

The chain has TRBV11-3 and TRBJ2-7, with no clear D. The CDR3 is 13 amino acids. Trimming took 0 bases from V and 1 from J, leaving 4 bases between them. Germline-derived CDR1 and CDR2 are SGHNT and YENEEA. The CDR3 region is CASSLEDSYEQYF. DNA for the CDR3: TGTGCCAGCAGCTTAGAAGATTCCTACGAGCAGTACTTC.

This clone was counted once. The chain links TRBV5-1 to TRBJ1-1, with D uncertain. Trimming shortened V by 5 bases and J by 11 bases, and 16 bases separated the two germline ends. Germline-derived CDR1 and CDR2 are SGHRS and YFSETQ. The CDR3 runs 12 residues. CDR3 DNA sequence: TGCGCCAGCAGAAGAACAGAAGAGGTTGCTTTCTTT. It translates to CASRRTEEVAFF.

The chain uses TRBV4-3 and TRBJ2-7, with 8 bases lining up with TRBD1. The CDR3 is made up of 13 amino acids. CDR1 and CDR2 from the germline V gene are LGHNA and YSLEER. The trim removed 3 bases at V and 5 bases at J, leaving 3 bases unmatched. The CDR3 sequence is CASSHRTGHEQYF. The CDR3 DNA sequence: TGCGCCAGCAGCCATAGGACAGGGCACGAGCAGTACTTC.

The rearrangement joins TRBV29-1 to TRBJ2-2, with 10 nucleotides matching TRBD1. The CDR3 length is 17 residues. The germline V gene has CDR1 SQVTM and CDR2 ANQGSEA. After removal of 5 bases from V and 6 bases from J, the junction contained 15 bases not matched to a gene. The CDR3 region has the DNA TGCAGCGTTCCAGCCGGGACAGGGGTTCTGAGGGCCGGGGAGCTGTTTTTT. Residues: CSVPAGTGVLRAGELFF.

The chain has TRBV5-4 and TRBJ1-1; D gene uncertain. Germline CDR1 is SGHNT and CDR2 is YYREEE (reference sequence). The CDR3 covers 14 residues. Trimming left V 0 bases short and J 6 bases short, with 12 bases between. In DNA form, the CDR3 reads TGTGCCAGCAGCTTGGTGGGGATTTCGGCTGAAGCTTTCTTT. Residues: CASSLVGISAEAFF.

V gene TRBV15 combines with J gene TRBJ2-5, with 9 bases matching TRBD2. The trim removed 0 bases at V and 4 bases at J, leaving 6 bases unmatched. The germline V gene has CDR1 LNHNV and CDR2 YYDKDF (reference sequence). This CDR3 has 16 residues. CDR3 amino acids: CATSRDRTSGLETQYF. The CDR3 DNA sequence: TGTGCCACCAGCAGAGATCGAACTAGCGGGTTAGAGACCCAGTACTTC.

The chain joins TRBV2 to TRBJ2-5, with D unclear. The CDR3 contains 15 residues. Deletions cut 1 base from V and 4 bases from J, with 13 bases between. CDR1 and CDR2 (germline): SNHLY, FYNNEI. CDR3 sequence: CASSEGGRVIETQYF. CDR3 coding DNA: TGTGCCAGCAGTGAAGGCGGCAGAGTTATAGAGACCCAGTACTTC.

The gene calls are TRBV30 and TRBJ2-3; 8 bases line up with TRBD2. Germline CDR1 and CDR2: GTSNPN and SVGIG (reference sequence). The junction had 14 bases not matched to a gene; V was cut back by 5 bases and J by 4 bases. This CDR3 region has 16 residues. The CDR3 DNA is TGTGCCTGGGGAAGAGGACTAGCCGGAGGTTCAGATACGCAGTATTTT. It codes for CAWGRGLAGGSDTQYF.

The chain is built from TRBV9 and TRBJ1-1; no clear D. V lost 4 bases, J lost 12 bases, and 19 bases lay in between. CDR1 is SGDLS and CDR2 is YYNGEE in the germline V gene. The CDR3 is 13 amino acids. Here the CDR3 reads CASSSEGFEGTFF. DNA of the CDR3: TGTGCCAGCAGCTCAGAGGGCTTCGAGGGAACTTTCTTT.